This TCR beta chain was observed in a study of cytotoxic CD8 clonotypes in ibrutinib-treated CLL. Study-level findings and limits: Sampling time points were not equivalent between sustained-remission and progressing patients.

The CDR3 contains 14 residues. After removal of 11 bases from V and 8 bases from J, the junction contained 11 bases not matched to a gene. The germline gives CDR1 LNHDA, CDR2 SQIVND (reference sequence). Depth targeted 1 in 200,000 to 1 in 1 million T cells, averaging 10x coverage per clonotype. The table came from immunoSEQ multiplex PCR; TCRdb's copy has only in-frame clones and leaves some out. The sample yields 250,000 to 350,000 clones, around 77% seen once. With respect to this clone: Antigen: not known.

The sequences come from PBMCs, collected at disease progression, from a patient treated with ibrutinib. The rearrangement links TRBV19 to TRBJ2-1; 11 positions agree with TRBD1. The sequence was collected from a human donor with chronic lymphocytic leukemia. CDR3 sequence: CAREDRGRPHEQFF. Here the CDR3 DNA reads TGTGCCCGGGAGGACAGGGGGCGCCCCCATGAGCAGTTCTTC.